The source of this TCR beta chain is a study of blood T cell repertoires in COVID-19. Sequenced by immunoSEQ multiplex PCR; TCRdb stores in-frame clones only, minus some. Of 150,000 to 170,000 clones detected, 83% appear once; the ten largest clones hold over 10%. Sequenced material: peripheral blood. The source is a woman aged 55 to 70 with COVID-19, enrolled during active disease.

The CDR3 DNA is TGTGCCAGCAGCGTAGTCCAGGGGAGGGTGGACAATGAGCAGTTCTTC. Translation gives CASSVVQGRVDNEQFF. V and J are TRBV9 and TRBJ2-1; D might be TRBD2 (7 bases). The CDR3 spans 16 residues. V was pared by 0 bases and J by 5 bases, with 15 bases between. Per the germline V gene, CDR1 is SGDLS and CDR2 is YYNGEE.